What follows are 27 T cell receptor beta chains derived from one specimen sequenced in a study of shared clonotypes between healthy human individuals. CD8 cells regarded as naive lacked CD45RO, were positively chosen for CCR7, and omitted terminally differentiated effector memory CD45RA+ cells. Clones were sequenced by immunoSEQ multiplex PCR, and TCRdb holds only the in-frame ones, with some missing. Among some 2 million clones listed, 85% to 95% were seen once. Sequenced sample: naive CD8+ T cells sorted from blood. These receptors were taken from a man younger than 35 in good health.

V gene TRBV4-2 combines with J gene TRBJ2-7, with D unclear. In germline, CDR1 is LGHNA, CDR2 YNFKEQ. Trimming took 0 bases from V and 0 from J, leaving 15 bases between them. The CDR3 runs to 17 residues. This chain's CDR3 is CASSQELGPSYSYEQYF. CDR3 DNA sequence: TGTGCCAGCAGCCAAGAACTCGGGCCATCTTACTCCTACGAGCAGTACTTC.

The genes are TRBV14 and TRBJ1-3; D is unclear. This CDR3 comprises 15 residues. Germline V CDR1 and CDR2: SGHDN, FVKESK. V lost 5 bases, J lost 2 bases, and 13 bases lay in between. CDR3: CASSKAGSAGNTIYF. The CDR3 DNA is TGTGCCAGCAGCAAAGCAGGCAGTGCTGGAAACACCATATATTTT.

CDR3 sequence reads: CAWSVSAAEQFF. The CDR3 DNA is TGTGCCTGGAGTGTATCAGCCGCTGAGCAGTTCTTC. J is TRBJ2-1 and V is TRBV30; no firm D call. Looked up from germline, CDR1 is GTSNPN and CDR2 is SVGIG (reference sequence). Trimming stripped 0 bases from V and 9 bases from J, with 9 bases between. The CDR3 is 12 amino acids.

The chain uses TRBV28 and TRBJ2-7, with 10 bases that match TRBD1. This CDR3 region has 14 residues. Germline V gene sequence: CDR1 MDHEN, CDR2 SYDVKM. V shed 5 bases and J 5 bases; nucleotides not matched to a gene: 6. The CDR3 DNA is TGTGCCAGCAGTCTTACCGGGACAGGGGACGAGCAGTACTTC. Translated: CASSLTGTGDEQYF.

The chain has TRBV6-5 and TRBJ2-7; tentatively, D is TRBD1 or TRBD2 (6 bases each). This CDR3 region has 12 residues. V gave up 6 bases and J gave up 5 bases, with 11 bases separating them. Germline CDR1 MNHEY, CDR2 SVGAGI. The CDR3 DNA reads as TGTGCCAGCAGCGCGGGACAAAACGAGCAGTACTTC. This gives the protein CASSAGQNEQYF.

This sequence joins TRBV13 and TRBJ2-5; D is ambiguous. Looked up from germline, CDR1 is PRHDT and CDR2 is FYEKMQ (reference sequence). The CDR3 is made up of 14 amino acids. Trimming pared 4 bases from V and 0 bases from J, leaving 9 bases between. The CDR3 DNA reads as TGTGCCAGCAGCTCAGACGGGTACCAAGAGACCCAGTACTTC. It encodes CASSSDGYQETQYF.

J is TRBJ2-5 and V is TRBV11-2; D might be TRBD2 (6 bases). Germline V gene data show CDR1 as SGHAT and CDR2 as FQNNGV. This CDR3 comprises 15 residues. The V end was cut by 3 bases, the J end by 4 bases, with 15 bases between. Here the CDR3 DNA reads TGTGCCAGCAGCTTTCGACTAGAGGTACGAGAGACCCAGTACTTC. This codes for CASSFRLEVRETQYF.

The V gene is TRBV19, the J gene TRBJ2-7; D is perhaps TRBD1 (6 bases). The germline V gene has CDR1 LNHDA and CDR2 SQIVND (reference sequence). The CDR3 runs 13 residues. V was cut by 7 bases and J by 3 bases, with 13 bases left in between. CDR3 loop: CASNLGAGYEQYF. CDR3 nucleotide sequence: TGTGCCAGTAATTTGGGGGCAGGCTACGAGCAGTACTTC.

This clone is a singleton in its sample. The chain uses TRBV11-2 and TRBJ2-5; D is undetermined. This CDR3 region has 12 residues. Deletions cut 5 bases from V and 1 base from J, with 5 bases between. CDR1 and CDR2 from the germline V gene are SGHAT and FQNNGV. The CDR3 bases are TGTGCCAGCAGCACCCCCCAAGAGACCCAGTACTTC. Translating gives CASSTPQETQYF.

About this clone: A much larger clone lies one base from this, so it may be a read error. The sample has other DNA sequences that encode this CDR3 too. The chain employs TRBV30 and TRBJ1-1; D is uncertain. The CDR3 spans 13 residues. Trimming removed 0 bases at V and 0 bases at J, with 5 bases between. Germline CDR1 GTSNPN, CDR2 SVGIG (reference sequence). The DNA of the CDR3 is TGTGCCTGGAGTGTCGCGGTGAACACTGAAGCTTTCTTT. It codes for CAWSVAVNTEAFF.

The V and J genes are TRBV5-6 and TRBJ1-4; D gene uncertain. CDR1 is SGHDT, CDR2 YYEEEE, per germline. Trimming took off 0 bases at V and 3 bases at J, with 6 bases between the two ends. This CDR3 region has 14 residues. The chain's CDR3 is CASSLGQANEKLFF. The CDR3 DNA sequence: TGTGCCAGCAGCTTGGGGCAGGCTAATGAAAAACTGTTTTTT.

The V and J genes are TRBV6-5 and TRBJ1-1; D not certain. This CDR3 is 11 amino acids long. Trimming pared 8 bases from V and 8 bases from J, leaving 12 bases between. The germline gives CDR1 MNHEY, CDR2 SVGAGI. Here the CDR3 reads CASGKGGEAFF. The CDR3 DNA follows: TGTGCCAGCGGAAAGGGCGGCGAAGCTTTCTTT.

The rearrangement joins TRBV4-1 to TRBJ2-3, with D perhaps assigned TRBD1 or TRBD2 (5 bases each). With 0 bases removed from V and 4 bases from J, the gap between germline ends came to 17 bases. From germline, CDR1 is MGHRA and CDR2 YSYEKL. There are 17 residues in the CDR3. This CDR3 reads CASSQDGSGRISDTQYF. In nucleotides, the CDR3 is TGCGCCAGCAGCCAAGATGGGTCAGGGAGAATTTCAGATACGCAGTATTTT.

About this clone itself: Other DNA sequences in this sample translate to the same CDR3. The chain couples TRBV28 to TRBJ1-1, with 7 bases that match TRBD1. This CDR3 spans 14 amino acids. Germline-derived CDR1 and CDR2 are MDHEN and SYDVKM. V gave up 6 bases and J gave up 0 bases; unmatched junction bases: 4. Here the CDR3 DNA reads TGTGCCAGCAGCCAGACAGGGATGAACACTGAAGCTTTCTTT. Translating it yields CASSQTGMNTEAFF.

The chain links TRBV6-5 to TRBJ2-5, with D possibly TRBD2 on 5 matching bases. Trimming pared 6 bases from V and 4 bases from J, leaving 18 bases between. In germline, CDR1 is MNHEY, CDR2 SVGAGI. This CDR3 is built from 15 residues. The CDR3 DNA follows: TGTGCCAGCAGAAACGGGGATTTTGGAGGAGAGACCCAGTACTTC. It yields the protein CASRNGDFGGETQYF.

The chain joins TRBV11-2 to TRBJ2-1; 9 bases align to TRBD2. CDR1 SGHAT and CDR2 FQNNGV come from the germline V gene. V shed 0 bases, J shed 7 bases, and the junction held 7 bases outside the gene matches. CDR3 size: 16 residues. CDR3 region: CASSLELSGRRNEQFF. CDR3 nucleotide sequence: TGTGCCAGCAGCTTAGAATTGAGCGGGAGGAGAAATGAGCAGTTCTTC.

CDR3 coding DNA: TGTGCCAGTAGTATGGGACGATACGAGCAGTACTTC. Translation: CASSMGRYEQYF. V gene TRBV19 combines with J gene TRBJ2-7, with D perhaps given as TRBD1 or TRBD2 (5 bases each). This CDR3 spans 12 amino acids. The germline V gene encodes CDR1 LNHDA and CDR2 SQIVND (reference sequence). V dropped 3 bases and J dropped 4 bases, with 7 bases sitting between them.

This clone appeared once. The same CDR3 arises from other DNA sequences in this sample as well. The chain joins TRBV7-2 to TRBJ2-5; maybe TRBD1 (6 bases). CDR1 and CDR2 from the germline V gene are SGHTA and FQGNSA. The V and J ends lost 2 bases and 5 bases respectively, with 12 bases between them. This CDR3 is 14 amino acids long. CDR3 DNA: TGTGCCAGCAGCTTACCTACAGGGCGGGAGACCCAGTACTTC. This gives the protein CASSLPTGRETQYF.

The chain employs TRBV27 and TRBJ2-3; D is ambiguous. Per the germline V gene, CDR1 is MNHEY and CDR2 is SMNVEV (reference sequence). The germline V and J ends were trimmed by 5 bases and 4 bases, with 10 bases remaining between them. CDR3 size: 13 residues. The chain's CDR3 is CASSPPEADTQYF. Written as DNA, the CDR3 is TGTGCCAGCAGTCCCCCAGAAGCAGATACGCAGTATTTT.

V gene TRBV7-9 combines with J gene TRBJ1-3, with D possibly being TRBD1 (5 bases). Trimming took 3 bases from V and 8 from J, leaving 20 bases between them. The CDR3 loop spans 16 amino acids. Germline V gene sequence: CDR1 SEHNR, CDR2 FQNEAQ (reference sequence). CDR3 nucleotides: TGTGCCAGCAGCTTCTCGGGTGGGGCAAATCCGGACACCATATATTTT. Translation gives CASSFSGGANPDTIYF.

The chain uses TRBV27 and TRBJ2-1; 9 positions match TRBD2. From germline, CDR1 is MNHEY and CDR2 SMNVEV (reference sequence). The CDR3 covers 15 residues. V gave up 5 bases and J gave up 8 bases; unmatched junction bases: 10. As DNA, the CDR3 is TGTGCCAGCAGTCCTATAGGAGCGGGGGGACATGAGCAGTTCTTC. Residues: CASSPIGAGGHEQFF.

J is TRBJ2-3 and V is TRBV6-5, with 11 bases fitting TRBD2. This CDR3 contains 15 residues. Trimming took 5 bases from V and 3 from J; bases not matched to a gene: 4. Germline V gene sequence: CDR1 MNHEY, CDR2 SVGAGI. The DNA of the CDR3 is TGTGCCAGCAGTCCTAGCGGGGGGTTGACAGATACGCAGTATTTT. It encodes CASSPSGGLTDTQYF.

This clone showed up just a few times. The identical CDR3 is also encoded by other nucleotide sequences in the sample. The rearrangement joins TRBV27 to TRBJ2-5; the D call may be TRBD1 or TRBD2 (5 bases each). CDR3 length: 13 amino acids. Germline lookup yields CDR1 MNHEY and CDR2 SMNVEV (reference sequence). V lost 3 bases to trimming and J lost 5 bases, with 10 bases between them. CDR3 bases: TGTGCCAGCAGTTTGAACTGGGGGGAGACCCAGTACTTC. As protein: CASSLNWGETQYF.

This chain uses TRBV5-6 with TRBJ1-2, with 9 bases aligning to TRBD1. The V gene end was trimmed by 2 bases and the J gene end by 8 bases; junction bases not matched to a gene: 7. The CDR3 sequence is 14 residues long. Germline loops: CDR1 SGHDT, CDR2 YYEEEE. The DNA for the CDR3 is TGTGCCAGCAGCTTCGGGACAGGGCCTGGAGGCTACACCTTC. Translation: CASSFGTGPGGYTF.

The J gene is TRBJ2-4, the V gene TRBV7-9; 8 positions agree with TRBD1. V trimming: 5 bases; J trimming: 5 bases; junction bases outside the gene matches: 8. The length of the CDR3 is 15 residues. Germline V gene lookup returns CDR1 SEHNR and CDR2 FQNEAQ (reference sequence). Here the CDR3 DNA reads TGTGCCAGCAGCCCCTGGACAGGGAAGGAAAACATTCAGTACTTC. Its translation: CASSPWTGKENIQYF.

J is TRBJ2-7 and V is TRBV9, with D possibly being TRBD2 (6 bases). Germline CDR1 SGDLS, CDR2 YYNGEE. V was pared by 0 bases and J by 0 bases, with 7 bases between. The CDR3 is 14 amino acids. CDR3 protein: CASSVGRDSYEQYF. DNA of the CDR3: TGTGCCAGCAGCGTAGGGCGGGACTCCTACGAGCAGTACTTC.

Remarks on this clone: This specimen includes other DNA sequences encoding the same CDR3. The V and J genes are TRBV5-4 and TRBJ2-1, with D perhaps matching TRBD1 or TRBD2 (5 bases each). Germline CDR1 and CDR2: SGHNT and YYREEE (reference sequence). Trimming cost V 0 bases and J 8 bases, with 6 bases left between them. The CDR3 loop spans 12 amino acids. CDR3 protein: CASSLGGYEQFF. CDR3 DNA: TGTGCCAGCAGCTTGGGGGGGTATGAGCAGTTCTTC.